These T cell receptor beta chains were read from a single sample in a study of blood T cell repertoires in COVID-19. The assay was immunoSEQ multiplex PCR, and TCRdb's table has in-frame clones only and misses some. In the table there are just over 300,000 clones, 65% to 90% of which are singletons. Sequencing was carried out using PBMCs or T cells enriched from blood (not recorded which). These receptors all stem from a man under 40 who had recovered from COVID-19. CDR3s include the opening cysteine and the closing phenylalanine or tryptophan. Each record gives: J gene, CDR3 length, V gene, CDR3 protein.

J: TRBJ2-7
length: 16
V: TRBV7-9
CDR3: CASSSRTGQASYEQYF

J: TRBJ2-1
length: 14
V: TRBV4-1
CDR3: CASSRGQGDNEQFF

J: TRBJ2-2
length: 16
V: TRBV21-1
CDR3: CASRSLQGKDTGELFF

J: TRBJ2-4
length: 9
V: TRBV20-1
CDR3: CSASIPRGF

J: TRBJ2-1
length: 16
V: TRBV5-8
CDR3: CASSLLRGQIYNEQFF

J: TRBJ1-2
length: 15
V: TRBV27
CDR3: CASSLSGGYNYGYTF

J: TRBJ1-3
length: 14
V: TRBV24-1
CDR3: CATSDPRGGNTIYF

J: TRBJ1-2
length: 13
V: TRBV30
CDR3: CAWAPNRADGYTF

J: TRBJ1-5
length: 14
V: TRBV4-1
CDR3: CASQLEHGNQPQHF

J: TRBJ1-4
length: 14
V: TRBV7-2
CDR3: CASSLAGPNEKLFF

J: TRBJ2-6
length: 18
V: TRBV7-9
CDR3: CASSLGHISSSGANVLTF

J: TRBJ2-1
length: 15
V: TRBV5-1
CDR3: CASSLEAGGPNEQFF

J: TRBJ2-1
length: 16
V: TRBV19
CDR3: CASSSRDRGSYNEQFF

J: TRBJ2-1
length: 18
V: TRBV4-1
CDR3: CASSQDRASGGGYNEQFF

J: TRBJ1-2
length: 12
V: TRBV23-1
CDR3: CASSQGRDGYTF

J: TRBJ1-4
length: 17
V: TRBV5-1
CDR3: CASSLGTGPATNEKLFF

J: TRBJ1-1
length: 15
V: TRBV7-8
CDR3: CASSLLQGRTTEAFF

J: TRBJ2-5
length: 13
V: TRBV28
CDR3: CASGGGAGETQYF

J: TRBJ1-1
length: 16
V: TRBV18
CDR3: CASSPAGVGMNTEAFF

J: TRBJ2-1
length: 12
V: TRBV2
CDR3: CASRMTGGEQFF

J: TRBJ2-5
length: 13
V: TRBV10-1
CDR3: CASSETRQETQYF

J: TRBJ1-5
length: 14
V: TRBV21-1
CDR3: CASSKEGGVEPQHF

J: TRBJ1-5
length: 15
V: TRBV19
CDR3: CASSRSGGINQPQHF

J: TRBJ2-2
length: 16
V: TRBV5-1
CDR3: CASSHGTSGATGELFF

J: TRBJ1-2
length: 15
V: TRBV9
CDR3: CASSQVTGGAYGYTF

J: TRBJ1-1
length: 15
V: TRBV1
CDR3: CTSSPELQENTEAFF

J: TRBJ2-1
length: 14
V: TRBV3-1/TRBV3-2
CDR3: CASSRDYSGNEQFF

J: TRBJ1-1
length: 16
V: TRBV28
CDR3: CASSRGTSGTNTEAFF

J: TRBJ1-1
length: 13
V: TRBV30
CDR3: CAWSLNMNTEAFF

J: TRBJ2-1
length: 14
V: TRBV7-2
CDR3: CASSSPATLNEQFF

J: TRBJ2-5
length: 15
V: TRBV6-5
CDR3: CASIPAGTGAETQYF

J: TRBJ2-7
length: 14
V: TRBV11-3
CDR3: CASSLEARRGEQYF

J: TRBJ1-1
length: 13
V: TRBV6-5
CDR3: CASSHREGTEAFF

J: TRBJ2-1
length: 12
V: TRBV11-2
CDR3: CASSLMSGEQFF

J: TRBJ2-1
length: 16
V: TRBV14
CDR3: CASSRTSGGAHNEQFF

J: TRBJ1-4
length: 15
V: TRBV28
CDR3: CASSPGGVGNEKLFF

J: TRBJ2-2
length: 15
V: TRBV7-6
CDR3: CASSRHRQGDGELFF

J: TRBJ2-2
length: 14
V: TRBV4-2
CDR3: CASSQAVDTGELFF

J: TRBJ1-1
length: 14
V: TRBV3-1/TRBV3-2
CDR3: CASSQTGSNTEAFF

J: TRBJ1-4
length: 15
V: TRBV5-1
CDR3: CASSTAGSVSEKLFF

J: TRBJ2-1
length: 15
V: TRBV28
CDR3: CASSGLARWYNEQFF

J: TRBJ1-2
length: 16
V: TRBV3-1/TRBV3-2
CDR3: CASSPQLEGTFTGYTF

J: TRBJ2-1
length: 14
V: TRBV6-5
CDR3: CASRGGGAYNEQFF

J: TRBJ1-2
length: 14
V: TRBV9
CDR3: CASSVVGGLKGYTF

J: TRBJ2-3
length: 16
V: TRBV19
CDR3: CASSIFPSGGTDTQYF

J: TRBJ1-2
length: 15
V: TRBV27
CDR3: CASSLGQGAFGGYTF

J: TRBJ2-1
length: 15
V: TRBV11-3
CDR3: CASSPRDRTNGEQFF

J: TRBJ1-5
length: 13
V: TRBV29-1
CDR3: CSVAGQGVQPQHF

J: TRBJ2-3
length: 17
V: TRBV5-5
CDR3: CASSLGLAGASTDTQYF

J: TRBJ1-1
length: 13
V: TRBV19
CDR3: CASSSQGYTEAFF

J: TRBJ1-3
length: 16
V: TRBV7-8
CDR3: CASSLARGGTGNTIYF

J: TRBJ1-2
length: 15
V: TRBV30
CDR3: CAWSVLGPNAGGYTF

J: TRBJ2-7
length: 12
V: TRBV29-1
CDR3: CSVEVGRYEQYF

J: TRBJ2-1
length: 16
V: TRBV19
CDR3: CASSAPGTGGPNEQFF

J: TRBJ2-5
length: 14
V: TRBV5-1
CDR3: CASSFSGIEETQYF

J: TRBJ1-1
length: 14
V: TRBV11-2
CDR3: CASSFFTGNTEAFF

J: TRBJ1-2
length: 14
V: TRBV5-5
CDR3: CASSPTRGDYGYTF

J: TRBJ2-2
length: 16
V: TRBV2
CDR3: CASSQRTGRNTGELFF

J: TRBJ1-4
length: 13
V: TRBV11-3
CDR3: CASSLDNQEKLFF